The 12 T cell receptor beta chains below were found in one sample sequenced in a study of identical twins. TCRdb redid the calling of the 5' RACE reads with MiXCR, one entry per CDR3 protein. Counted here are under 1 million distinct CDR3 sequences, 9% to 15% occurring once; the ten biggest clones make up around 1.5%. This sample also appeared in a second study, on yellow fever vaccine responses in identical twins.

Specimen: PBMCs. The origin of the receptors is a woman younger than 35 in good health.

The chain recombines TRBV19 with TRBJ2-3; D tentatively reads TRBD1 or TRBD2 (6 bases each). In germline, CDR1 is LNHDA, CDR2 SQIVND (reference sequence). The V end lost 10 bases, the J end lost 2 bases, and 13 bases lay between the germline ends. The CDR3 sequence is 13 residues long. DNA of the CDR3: TGTGCCACACGGAGGGACACCACAGATACGCAGTATTTT. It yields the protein CATRRDTTDTQYF.

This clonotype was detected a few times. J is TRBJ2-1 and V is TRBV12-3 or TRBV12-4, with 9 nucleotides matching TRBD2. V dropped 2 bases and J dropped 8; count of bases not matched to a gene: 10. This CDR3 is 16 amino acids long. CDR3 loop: CASSLFGGGVGYEQFF. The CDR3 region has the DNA TGTGCCAGCAGTTTATTTGGCGGGGGGGTTGGGTATGAGCAGTTCTTC.

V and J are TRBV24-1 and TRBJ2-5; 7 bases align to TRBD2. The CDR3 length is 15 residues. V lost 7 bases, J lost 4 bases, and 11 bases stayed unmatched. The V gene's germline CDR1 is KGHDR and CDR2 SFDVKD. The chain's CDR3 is CATRARGRGPETQYF. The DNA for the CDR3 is TGTGCCACCAGAGCCCGCGGGAGAGGTCCAGAGACCCAGTACTTC.

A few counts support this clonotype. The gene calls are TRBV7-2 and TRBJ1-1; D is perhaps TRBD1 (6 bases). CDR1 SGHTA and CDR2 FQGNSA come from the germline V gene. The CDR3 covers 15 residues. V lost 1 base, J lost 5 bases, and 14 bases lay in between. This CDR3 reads CASSLVGGLGTEAFF. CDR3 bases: TGTGCCAGCAGCTTAGTCGGGGGCTTAGGTACTGAAGCTTTCTTT. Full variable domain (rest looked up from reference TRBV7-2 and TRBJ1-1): GAGVSQSPSNKVTEKGKDVELRCDPISGHTALYWYRQSLGQGLEFLIYFQGNSAPDKSGLPSDRFSAERTGGSVSTLTIQRTQQEDSAVYLCASSLVGGLGTEAFFGQGTRLTVV.

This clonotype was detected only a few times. In DNA form, the CDR3 reads TGTGCCATCAGAGACACCCCGAACACTGAAGCTTTCTTT. It translates to CAIRDTPNTEAFF. The genes are TRBV10-3 and TRBJ1-1; D remains ambiguous. Trimming pared 6 bases from V and 1 base from J, leaving 9 bases between. This CDR3 is 13 amino acids long. Germline CDR1 ENHRY, CDR2 SYGVKD.

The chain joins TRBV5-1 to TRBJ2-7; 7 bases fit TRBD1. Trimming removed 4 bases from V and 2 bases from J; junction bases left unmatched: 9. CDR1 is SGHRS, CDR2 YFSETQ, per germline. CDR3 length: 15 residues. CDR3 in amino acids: CASSPYGTAPYEQYF. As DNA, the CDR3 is TGCGCCAGCAGCCCCTACGGGACAGCACCCTACGAGCAGTACTTC.

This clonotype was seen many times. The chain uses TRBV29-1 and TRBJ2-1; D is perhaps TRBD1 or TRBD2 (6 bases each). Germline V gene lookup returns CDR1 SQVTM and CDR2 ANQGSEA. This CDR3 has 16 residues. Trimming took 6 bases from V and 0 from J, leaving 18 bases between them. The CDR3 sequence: CSVPIGGLSSYNEQFF. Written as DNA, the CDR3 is TGCAGCGTCCCGATCGGGGGCCTGAGCTCCTACAATGAGCAGTTCTTC.

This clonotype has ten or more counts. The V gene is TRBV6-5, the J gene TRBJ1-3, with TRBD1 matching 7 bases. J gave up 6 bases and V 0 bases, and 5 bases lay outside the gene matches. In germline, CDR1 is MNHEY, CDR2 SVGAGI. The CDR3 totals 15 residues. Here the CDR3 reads CASSYSSTGANTIYF. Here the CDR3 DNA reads TGTGCCAGCAGTTACTCTAGCACAGGGGCAAACACCATATATTTT.

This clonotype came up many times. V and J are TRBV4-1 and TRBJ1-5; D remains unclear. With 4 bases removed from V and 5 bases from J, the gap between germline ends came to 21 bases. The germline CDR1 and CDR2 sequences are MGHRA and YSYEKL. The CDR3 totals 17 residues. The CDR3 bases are TGCGCCAGCAGCCTAGAGACTGAGACTCACCCGTATCAGCCCCAGCATTTT. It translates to CASSLETETHPYQPQHF.

The CDR3: CASSLGLAADGTYEQYF. The CDR3 DNA sequence: TGTGCCAGCAGCTTAGGGCTAGCGGCTGATGGGACCTACGAGCAGTACTTC. The chain joins TRBV7-6 to TRBJ2-7; 7 nucleotides align to TRBD2. The V gene end was trimmed by 1 base and the J gene end by 2 bases; junction bases not matched to a gene: 11. The CDR3 loop spans 17 amino acids. Per germline, CDR1 SGHVS and CDR2 FNYEAQ.

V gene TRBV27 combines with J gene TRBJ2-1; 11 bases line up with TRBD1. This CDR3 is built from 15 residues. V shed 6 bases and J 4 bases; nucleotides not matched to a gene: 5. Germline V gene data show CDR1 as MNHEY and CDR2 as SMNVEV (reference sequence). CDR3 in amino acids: CASSADRGHYNEQFF. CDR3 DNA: TGTGCCAGCAGCGCGGACAGGGGGCATTACAATGAGCAGTTCTTC.

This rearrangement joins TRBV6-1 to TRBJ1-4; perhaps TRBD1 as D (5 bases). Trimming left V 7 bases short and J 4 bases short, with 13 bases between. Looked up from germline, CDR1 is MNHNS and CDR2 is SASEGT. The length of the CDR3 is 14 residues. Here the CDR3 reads CASILGPINEKLFF. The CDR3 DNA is TGTGCCAGCATATTGGGACCGATTAATGAAAAACTGTTTTTT.